This is a list of T cell receptor beta chains from one sample in a study of blood T cell repertoires in COVID-19. Method: immunoSEQ multiplex PCR; TCRdb's copy keeps in-frame clones and lacks some. The table includes approximately 290,000 clones, approximately 83% detected once. The sequenced material came from PBMCs or T cells enriched from blood (not recorded which). Every receptor here comes from a woman in her 30s who had recovered from COVID-19. Each CDR3 is given with its conserved first and last residue. The D gene is left open where the match is weak. Where a row states a size, it is once, few, many or the class of an expanded clone; other rows omit it.

D gene,clone size,V gene,J gene,CDR3 DNA,CDR3 protein
-,-,TRBV19,TRBJ1-1,TGTGCCAGTAGTATCCCGGGTCGGAACACTGAAGCTTTCTTT,CASSIPGRNTEAFF
-,-,TRBV7-2,TRBJ2-3,TGTGCCAGCTCTCCAACAGGGTATGGCACAGATACGCAGTATTTT,CASSPTGYGTDTQYF
-,-,TRBV5-1,TRBJ2-3,TGCGCCAGCAGCTATCGAACGGGAGTACCAGATACGCAGTATTTT,CASSYRTGVPDTQYF
-,-,TRBV12-3/TRBV12-4,TRBJ1-2,TGTGCCAGCAGTTTAATGGGGAGTAGCGGCTACACCTTC,CASSLMGSSGYTF
TRBD1,-,TRBV11-2,TRBJ1-1,TGTGCCAGCAGAGGACACCAGGGACAGGGGGAACCTGAAGCTTTCTTT,CASRGHQGQGEPEAFF
-,few,TRBV5-6,TRBJ1-1,TGTGCCAGCAGCTTAGGGCCAGGGAGGGGTGACACTGAAGCTTTCTTT,CASSLGPGRGDTEAFF
TRBD1,-,TRBV18,TRBJ2-7,TGTGCCAGCTCACCATCCCCAGTAGGACAGGGCTCCTACGAGCAGTACTTC,CASSPSPVGQGSYEQYF
TRBD2,once,TRBV3-1/TRBV3-2,TRBJ2-1,TGTGCCAGCAGCCAAGGGACTAGCGGGAGGTTAGGGGAGCAGTTCTTC,CASSQGTSGRLGEQFF
-,-,TRBV5-1,TRBJ2-2,TGCGCCAGCAGCTTGGCCATGGGGAGAGTGAGCACCGGGGAGCTGTTTTTT,CASSLAMGRVSTGELFF
TRBD1,few,TRBV27,TRBJ1-6,TGTGCCAGCAGTTTATCGCCAGTACAGGGGAATTCACCCCTCCACTTT,CASSLSPVQGNSPLHF